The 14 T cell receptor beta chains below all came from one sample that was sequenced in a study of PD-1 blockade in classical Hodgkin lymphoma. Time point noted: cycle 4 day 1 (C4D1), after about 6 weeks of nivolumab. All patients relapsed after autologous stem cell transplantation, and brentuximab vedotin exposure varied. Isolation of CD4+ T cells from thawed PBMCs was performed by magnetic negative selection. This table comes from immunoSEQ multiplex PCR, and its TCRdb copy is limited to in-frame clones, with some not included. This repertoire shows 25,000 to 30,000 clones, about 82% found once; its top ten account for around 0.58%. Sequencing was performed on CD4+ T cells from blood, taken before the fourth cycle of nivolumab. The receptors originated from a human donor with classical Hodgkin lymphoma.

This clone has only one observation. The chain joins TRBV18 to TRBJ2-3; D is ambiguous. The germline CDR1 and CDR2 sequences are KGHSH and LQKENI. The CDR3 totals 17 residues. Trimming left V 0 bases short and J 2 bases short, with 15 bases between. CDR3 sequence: CASSPPRPHLNTDTQYF. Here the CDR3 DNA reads TGTGCCAGCTCACCACCCCGACCTCACCTGAACACAGATACGCAGTATTTT. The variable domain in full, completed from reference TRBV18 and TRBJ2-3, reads NAGVMQNPRHLVRRRGQEARLRCSPMKGHSHVYWYRQLPEEGLKFMVYLQKENIIDESGMPKERFSAEFPKEGPSILRIQQVVRGDSAAYFCASSPPRPHLNTDTQYFGPGTRLTVL.

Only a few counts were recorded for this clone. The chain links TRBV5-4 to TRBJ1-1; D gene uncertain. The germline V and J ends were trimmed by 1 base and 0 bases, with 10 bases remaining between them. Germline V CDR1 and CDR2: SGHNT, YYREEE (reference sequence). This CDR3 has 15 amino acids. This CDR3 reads CASSLWRGMNTEAFF. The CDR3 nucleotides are TGTGCCAGCAGCTTGTGGCGCGGAATGAACACTGAAGCTTTCTTT.

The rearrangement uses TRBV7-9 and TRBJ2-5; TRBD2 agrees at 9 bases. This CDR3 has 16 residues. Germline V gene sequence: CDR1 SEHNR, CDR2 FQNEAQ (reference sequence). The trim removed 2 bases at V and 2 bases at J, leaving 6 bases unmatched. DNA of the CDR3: TGTGCCAGCAGCTTACATGGACTAGCGAGGCAAGAGACCCAGTACTTC. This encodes CASSLHGLARQETQYF.

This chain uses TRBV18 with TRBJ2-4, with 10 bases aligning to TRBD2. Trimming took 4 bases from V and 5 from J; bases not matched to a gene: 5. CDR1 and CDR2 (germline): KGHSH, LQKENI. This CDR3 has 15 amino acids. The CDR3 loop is CASSQGLAYQNIQYF. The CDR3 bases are TGTGCCAGCTCACAGGGACTAGCGTACCAAAACATTCAGTACTTC.

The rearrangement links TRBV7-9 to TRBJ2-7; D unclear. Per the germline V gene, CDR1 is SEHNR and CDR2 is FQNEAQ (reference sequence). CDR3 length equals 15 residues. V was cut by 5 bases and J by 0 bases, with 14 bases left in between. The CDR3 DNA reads TGTGCCAGCAGCAGTGGAGAGGTGAGCTCCTACGAGCAGTACTTC. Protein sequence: CASSSGEVSSYEQYF.

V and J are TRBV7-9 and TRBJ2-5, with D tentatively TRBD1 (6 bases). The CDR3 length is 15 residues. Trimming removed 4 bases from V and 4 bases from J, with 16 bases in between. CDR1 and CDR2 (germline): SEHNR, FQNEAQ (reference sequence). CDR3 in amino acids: CASSSTQGWGETQYF. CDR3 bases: TGTGCCAGCAGCTCGACACAGGGATGGGGAGAGACCCAGTACTTC.

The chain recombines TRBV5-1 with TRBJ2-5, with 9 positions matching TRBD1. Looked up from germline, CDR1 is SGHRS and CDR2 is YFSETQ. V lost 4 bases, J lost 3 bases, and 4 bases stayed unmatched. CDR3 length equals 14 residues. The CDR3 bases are TGCGCCAGCAGCATACGGACAGGGGAAGAGACCCAGTACTTC. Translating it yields CASSIRTGEETQYF. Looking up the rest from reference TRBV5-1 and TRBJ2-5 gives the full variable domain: KAGVTQTPRYLIKTRGQQVTLSCSPISGHRSVSWYQQTPGQGLQFLFEYFSETQRNKGNFPGRFSGRQFSNSRSEMNVSTLELGDSALYLCASSIRTGEETQYFGPGTRLLVL.

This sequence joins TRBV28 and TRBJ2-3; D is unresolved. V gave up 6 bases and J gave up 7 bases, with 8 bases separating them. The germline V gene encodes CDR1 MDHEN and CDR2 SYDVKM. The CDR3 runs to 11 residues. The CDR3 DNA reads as TGTGCCAGCAGGATGATGAATACGCAGTATTTT. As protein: CASRMMNTQYF.

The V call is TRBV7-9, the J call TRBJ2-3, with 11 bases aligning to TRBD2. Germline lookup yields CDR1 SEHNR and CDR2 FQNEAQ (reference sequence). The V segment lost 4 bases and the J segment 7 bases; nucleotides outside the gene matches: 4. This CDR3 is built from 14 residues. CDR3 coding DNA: TGTGCCAGCAGCTCTAGCGGGGGGACAAATACGCAGTATTTT. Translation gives CASSSSGGTNTQYF.

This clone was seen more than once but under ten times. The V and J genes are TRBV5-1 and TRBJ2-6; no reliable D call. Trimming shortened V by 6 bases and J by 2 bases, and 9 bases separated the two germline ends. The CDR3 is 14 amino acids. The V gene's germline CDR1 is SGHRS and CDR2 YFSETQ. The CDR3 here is CASTAVTGANVLTF. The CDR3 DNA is TGCGCCAGCACCGCCGTGACTGGGGCCAACGTCCTGACTTTC. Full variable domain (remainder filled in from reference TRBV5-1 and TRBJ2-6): KAGVTQTPRYLIKTRGQQVTLSCSPISGHRSVSWYQQTPGQGLQFLFEYFSETQRNKGNFPGRFSGRQFSNSRSEMNVSTLELGDSALYLCASTAVTGANVLTFGAGSRLTVL.

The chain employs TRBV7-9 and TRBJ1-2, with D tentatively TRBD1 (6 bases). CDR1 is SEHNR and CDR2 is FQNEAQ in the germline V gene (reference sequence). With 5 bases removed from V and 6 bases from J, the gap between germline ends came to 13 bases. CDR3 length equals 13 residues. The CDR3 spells CASSLGGINGYTF. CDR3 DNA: TGTGCCAGCAGCCTAGGGGGAATTAATGGCTACACCTTC.

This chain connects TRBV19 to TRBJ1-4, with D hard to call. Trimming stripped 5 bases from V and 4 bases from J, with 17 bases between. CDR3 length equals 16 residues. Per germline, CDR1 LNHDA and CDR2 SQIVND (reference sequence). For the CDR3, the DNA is TGTGCCAGTAGTGCCCCCCGGACGGAAGATAATGAAAAACTGTTTTTT. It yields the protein CASSAPRTEDNEKLFF.

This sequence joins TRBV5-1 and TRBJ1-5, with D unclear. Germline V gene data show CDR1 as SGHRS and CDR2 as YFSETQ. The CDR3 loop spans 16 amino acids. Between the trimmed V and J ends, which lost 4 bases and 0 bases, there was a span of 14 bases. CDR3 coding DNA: TGCGCCAGCAGCCTGGAGGGTCCCTATAGCAATCAGCCCCAGCATTTT. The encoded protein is CASSLEGPYSNQPQHF.

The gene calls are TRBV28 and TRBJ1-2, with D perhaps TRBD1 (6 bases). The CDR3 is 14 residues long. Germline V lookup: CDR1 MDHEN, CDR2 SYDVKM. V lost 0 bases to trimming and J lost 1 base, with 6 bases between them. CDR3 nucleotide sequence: TGTGCCAGCAGTTTATGGGACAGTAACTATGGCTACACCTTC. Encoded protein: CASSLWDSNYGYTF.